The 26 T cell receptor beta chains reported below all come from one sample, sequenced in a study of CD8+ T cells in alopecia areata. TCR sequencing used cDNA made by reverse transcription of extracted RNA. Method: immunoSEQ multiplex PCR; TCRdb's copy keeps in-frame clones and lacks some. The table includes 150,000 to 190,000 clones, about 50% detected once. The sequencing used CD8+ T cells sorted from blood, collected at week 0. These receptors were obtained from a human donor with alopecia areata.

The chain is built from TRBV29-1 and TRBJ1-1, with D perhaps TRBD1 (6 bases). The CDR3 runs to 12 residues. The germline V gene has CDR1 SQVTM and CDR2 ANQGSEA. With 7 bases removed from V and 8 bases from J, the gap between germline ends came to 17 bases. CDR3 DNA sequence: TGCAGCGCTTACGCAGGGGTAGGGGAAGCTTTCTTT. Its protein is CSAYAGVGEAFF. Full variable domain (missing parts from reference TRBV29-1 and TRBJ1-1): SAVISQKPSRDICQRGTSLTIQCQVDSQVTMMFWYRQQPGQSLTLIATANQGSEATYESGFVIDKFPISRPNLTFSTLTVSNMSPEDSSIYLCSAYAGVGEAFFGQGTRLTVV.

The gene calls are TRBV12-5 and TRBJ1-5; 8 bases fit TRBD1. Germline V gene data show CDR1 as LGHNT and CDR2 as FRNRAP. The CDR3 runs 15 residues. After removal of 7 bases from V and 0 bases from J, the junction contained 5 bases not matched to a gene. For the CDR3, the DNA is TGTGCTAGTGTAGGGACAGGTTATAGCAATCAGCCCCAGCATTTT. Amino acids: CASVGTGYSNQPQHF.

V and J are TRBV29-1 and TRBJ2-7; TRBD1 agrees at 7 bases. Germline loops: CDR1 SQVTM, CDR2 ANQGSEA. This CDR3 is 14 amino acids long. The V and J ends lost 7 bases and 0 bases, in that order; junction bases with no gene match: 9. CDR3 sequence reads: CSAIGTESSYEQYF. CDR3 nucleotides: TGCAGCGCCATAGGGACAGAGAGCTCCTACGAGCAGTACTTC.

The rearrangement uses TRBV29-1 and TRBJ2-7; 11 bases match TRBD1. The V segment lost 6 bases and the J segment 7 bases; nucleotides outside the gene matches: 5. The CDR3 runs to 12 residues. CDR1 SQVTM and CDR2 ANQGSEA come from the germline V gene. This CDR3 reads CSVPGTGGEQYF. The CDR3 DNA follows: TGCAGCGTGCCGGGGACAGGGGGGGAGCAGTACTTC.

This clone was picked up a small number of times. The chain couples TRBV5-6 to TRBJ2-1; the match to TRBD1 covers 9 bases. Trimming cost V 4 bases and J 5 bases; bases outside gene matches: 7. This CDR3 comprises 15 residues. The germline CDR1 and CDR2 sequences are SGHDT and YYEEEE. CDR3 sequence reads: CASSGWGTGNNEQFF. The CDR3 DNA reads as TGTGCCAGCAGCGGGTGGGGGACAGGGAACAATGAGCAGTTCTTC.

This clone was counted at least ten times. As DNA, the CDR3 is TGCGCCAGCAGCCCCCAGTTCCGACAGGGGGCTGAAGCTTTCTTT. As protein: CASSPQFRQGAEAFF. The chain uses TRBV4-3 and TRBJ1-1; 9 nucleotides line up with TRBD1. Germline V CDR1 and CDR2: LGHNA, YSLEER. The CDR3 length is 15 residues. The V gene end was trimmed by 4 bases and the J gene end by 6 bases; junction bases not matched to a gene: 9.

The chain couples TRBV29-1 to TRBJ1-1; 9 bases fit TRBD1. Germline-derived CDR1 and CDR2 are SQVTM and ANQGSEA. The CDR3 sequence is 12 residues long. V trimming: 3 bases; J trimming: 8 bases; junction bases outside the gene matches: 4. The CDR3 loop reads CSVDGTGQEAFF. DNA for the CDR3: TGCAGCGTTGACGGGACAGGGCAAGAAGCTTTCTTT.

The chain uses TRBV7-9 and TRBJ2-1; a possible D gene is TRBD2 (5 bases). Trimming left V 8 bases short and J 7 bases short, with 18 bases between. Germline assignment: CDR1 SEHNR and CDR2 FQNEAQ (reference sequence). CDR3 length: 14 amino acids. CDR3 DNA: TGTGCCAGCTCTGATGCACTAGTTCCTAATGAGCAGTTCTTC. Encoded protein: CASSDALVPNEQFF.

The rearrangement joins TRBV19 to TRBJ1-1, with 7 nucleotides matching TRBD1. J gave up 4 bases and V 7 bases, and 6 bases lay outside the gene matches. This CDR3 has 13 residues. The germline V gene encodes CDR1 LNHDA and CDR2 SQIVND (reference sequence). The CDR3 region is CASKRQGGTEAFF. In DNA form, the CDR3 reads TGTGCCAGTAAGCGACAGGGTGGCACTGAAGCTTTCTTT.

There are a few counts of this clone. The V call is TRBV29-1, the J call TRBJ2-1; 9 bases fit TRBD2. The germline V gene has CDR1 SQVTM and CDR2 ANQGSEA. V dropped 4 bases and J dropped 4; count of bases not matched to a gene: 8. The CDR3 totals 15 residues. The CDR3 spells CSVVAGVRPYNEQFF. The CDR3 region has the DNA TGCAGCGTTGTAGCGGGGGTCAGACCATACAATGAGCAGTTCTTC.

This rearrangement joins TRBV4-3 to TRBJ1-5; perhaps TRBD1 as D (5 bases). Germline CDR1 LGHNA, CDR2 YSLEER. The CDR3 covers 15 residues. V shed 0 bases and J shed 5 bases, with 11 bases lying between them. CDR3 residues: CASSQDRGPDQPQHF. The CDR3 bases are TGCGCCAGCAGCCAAGATCGGGGCCCCGATCAGCCCCAGCATTTT.

The chain joins TRBV7-9 to TRBJ2-7, with D possibly being TRBD2 (6 bases). Per germline, CDR1 SEHNR and CDR2 FQNEAQ (reference sequence). The CDR3 is 15 amino acids. Trimming shortened V by 1 base and J by 4 bases, and 14 bases separated the two germline ends. The CDR3 is CASSLGGAAKYEQYF. The CDR3 DNA follows: TGTGCCAGCAGCTTAGGCGGGGCTGCAAAGTACGAGCAGTACTTC.

V is TRBV5-1 and J is TRBJ2-1; the match to TRBD1 covers 8 bases. The J segment lost 12 bases and the V segment lost 0 bases, leaving 5 bases of the junction unmatched. CDR1 and CDR2 from the germline V gene are SGHRS and YFSETQ. The CDR3 sequence is 13 residues long. The CDR3: CASSLGQGARQFF. The CDR3 DNA reads as TGCGCCAGCAGCTTGGGGCAGGGGGCAAGGCAGTTCTTC.

This chain links TRBV7-6 with TRBJ2-7; D perhaps matches TRBD1 (5 bases). Trimming pared 5 bases from V and 6 bases from J, leaving 14 bases between. This CDR3 has 13 amino acids. From germline, CDR1 is SGHVS and CDR2 FNYEAQ. In nucleotides, the CDR3 is TGTGCCAGCAGCCCACGCAGGGCAGGCGAGCAGTACTTC. Amino acid sequence: CASSPRRAGEQYF.

The table lists this clone with a few counts. CDR3 region: CASSLGVGTEAFF. CDR3 sequence (DNA): TGTGCCAGCAGCTTAGGGGTGGGCACTGAAGCTTTCTTT. V gene TRBV13 combines with J gene TRBJ1-1; unclear D gene. Germline values: CDR1 PRHDT, CDR2 FYEKMQ (reference sequence). Trimming removed 0 bases at V and 4 bases at J, with 6 bases between. The CDR3 spans 13 residues. Complete variable domain (other parts from reference TRBV13 and TRBJ1-1): AAGVIQSPRHLIKEKRETATLKCYPIPRHDTVYWYQQGPGQDPQFLISFYEKMQSDKGSIPDRFSAQQFSDYHSELNMSSLELGDSALYFCASSLGVGTEAFFGQGTRLTVV.

The chain couples TRBV29-1 to TRBJ1-1; D call uncertain. Germline lookup yields CDR1 SQVTM and CDR2 ANQGSEA. The length of the CDR3 is 10 residues. Between the trimmed V and J ends, which lost 4 bases and 8 bases, there was a span of 8 bases. The CDR3 loop reads CSVVWREAFF. The DNA of the CDR3 is TGCAGCGTTGTTTGGAGAGAAGCTTTCTTT.

V is TRBV29-1 and J is TRBJ2-1, with 14 positions matching TRBD2. The CDR3 is 14 residues long. Germline-derived CDR1 and CDR2 are SQVTM and ANQGSEA. J lost 9 bases, V lost 8 bases, and 9 bases had no gene match. CDR3 protein: CSPRLAGGVGEQFF. The CDR3 nucleotides are TGCAGCCCCCGACTAGCGGGGGGGGTAGGTGAGCAGTTCTTC.

The CDR3 protein is CASSYSAQETQYF. CDR3 in DNA: TGTGCCAGCAGTTATTCCGCTCAAGAGACCCAGTACTTC. This sequence joins TRBV6-5 and TRBJ2-5, with D hard to call. Trimming cost V 3 bases and J 2 bases, with 7 bases left between them. Germline V gene data show CDR1 as MNHEY and CDR2 as SVGAGI. The CDR3 is 13 amino acids.

This chain connects TRBV27 to TRBJ2-1; TRBD2 agrees at 8 bases. This CDR3 is 13 amino acids long. The germline V gene has CDR1 MNHEY and CDR2 SMNVEV (reference sequence). Unmatched junction bases numbered 9, after V lost 11 bases and J lost 6 bases. The CDR3 coding sequence is TGTGCCTCAGGGCCGGGGGGGAGCAATGAGCAGTTCTTC. Translating gives CASGPGGSNEQFF.

Details on this clone: One end of the junction varies from germline; a read error may be responsible. CDR3 region: CARRGTNRELFF. In DNA form, the CDR3 reads TGTGCCCGGAGAGGGACGAATAGGGAGCTGTTTTTT. This chain joins TRBV30 and TRBJ2-2; D possibly uses TRBD1 or TRBD2 (5 bases each). This CDR3 has 12 residues. Germline loops: CDR1 GTSNPN, CDR2 SVGIG (reference sequence).

This clone has more than one count but fewer than ten. The V gene is TRBV2, the J gene TRBJ1-1; D remains unclear. Between the trimmed V and J ends, which lost 3 bases and 1 base, there was a span of 15 bases. CDR1 is SNHLY, CDR2 FYNNEI, per germline. This CDR3 is built from 16 residues. CDR3: CASSERSLLRNTEAFF. DNA for the CDR3: TGTGCCAGCAGTGAGCGCAGCCTGCTTAGGAACACTGAAGCTTTCTTT.

The chain couples TRBV27 to TRBJ1-5; unclear D gene. V lost 6 bases, J lost 5 bases, and 20 bases lay in between. The CDR3 extends over 16 amino acids. The germline gives CDR1 MNHEY, CDR2 SMNVEV (reference sequence). The CDR3 DNA sequence: TGTGCCAGCAGCTCTCCCGACCCAGTCCAGTATCAGCCCCAGCATTTT. Its protein product is CASSSPDPVQYQPQHF.

This clone was detected a few times. The chain employs TRBV29-1 and TRBJ2-2, with D perhaps matching TRBD1 (5 bases). From germline, CDR1 is SQVTM and CDR2 ANQGSEA. CDR3 length: 15 amino acids. V lost 4 bases to trimming and J lost 0 bases, with 12 bases between them. The CDR3 reads CSVVAQVANTGELFF. CDR3 nucleotide sequence: TGCAGCGTTGTAGCACAGGTTGCGAACACCGGGGAGCTGTTTTTT.

The CDR3 here is CSVEALLSGELFF. The CDR3, as DNA: TGCAGCGTTGAGGCCCTACTCTCCGGGGAGCTGTTTTTT. The genes are TRBV29-1 and TRBJ2-2; no clear D gene. Trimming removed 3 bases at V and 6 bases at J, with 11 bases between. This CDR3 region has 13 residues. CDR1 SQVTM and CDR2 ANQGSEA come from the germline V gene.

The chain joins TRBV4-3 to TRBJ2-3; D gene unclear. Germline loops: CDR1 LGHNA, CDR2 YSLEER. This CDR3 has 13 amino acids. Trimming stripped 5 bases from V and 4 bases from J, with 10 bases between. CDR3 coding DNA: TGCGCCAGCAGCTCCCGGGCGGCAGATACGCAGTATTTT. This gives the protein CASSSRAADTQYF.

The sample holds a few counts of this clone. V usage is TRBV5-1 and J usage is TRBJ2-2; 9 bases align to TRBD1. The V gene's germline CDR1 is SGHRS and CDR2 YFSETQ. This CDR3 is built from 15 residues. J gave up 7 bases and V 1 base, and 5 bases lay outside the gene matches. CDR3 residues: CASSLLQGANGELFF. The CDR3 DNA sequence: TGCGCCAGCAGCTTGCTACAGGGGGCAAACGGGGAGCTGTTTTTT.